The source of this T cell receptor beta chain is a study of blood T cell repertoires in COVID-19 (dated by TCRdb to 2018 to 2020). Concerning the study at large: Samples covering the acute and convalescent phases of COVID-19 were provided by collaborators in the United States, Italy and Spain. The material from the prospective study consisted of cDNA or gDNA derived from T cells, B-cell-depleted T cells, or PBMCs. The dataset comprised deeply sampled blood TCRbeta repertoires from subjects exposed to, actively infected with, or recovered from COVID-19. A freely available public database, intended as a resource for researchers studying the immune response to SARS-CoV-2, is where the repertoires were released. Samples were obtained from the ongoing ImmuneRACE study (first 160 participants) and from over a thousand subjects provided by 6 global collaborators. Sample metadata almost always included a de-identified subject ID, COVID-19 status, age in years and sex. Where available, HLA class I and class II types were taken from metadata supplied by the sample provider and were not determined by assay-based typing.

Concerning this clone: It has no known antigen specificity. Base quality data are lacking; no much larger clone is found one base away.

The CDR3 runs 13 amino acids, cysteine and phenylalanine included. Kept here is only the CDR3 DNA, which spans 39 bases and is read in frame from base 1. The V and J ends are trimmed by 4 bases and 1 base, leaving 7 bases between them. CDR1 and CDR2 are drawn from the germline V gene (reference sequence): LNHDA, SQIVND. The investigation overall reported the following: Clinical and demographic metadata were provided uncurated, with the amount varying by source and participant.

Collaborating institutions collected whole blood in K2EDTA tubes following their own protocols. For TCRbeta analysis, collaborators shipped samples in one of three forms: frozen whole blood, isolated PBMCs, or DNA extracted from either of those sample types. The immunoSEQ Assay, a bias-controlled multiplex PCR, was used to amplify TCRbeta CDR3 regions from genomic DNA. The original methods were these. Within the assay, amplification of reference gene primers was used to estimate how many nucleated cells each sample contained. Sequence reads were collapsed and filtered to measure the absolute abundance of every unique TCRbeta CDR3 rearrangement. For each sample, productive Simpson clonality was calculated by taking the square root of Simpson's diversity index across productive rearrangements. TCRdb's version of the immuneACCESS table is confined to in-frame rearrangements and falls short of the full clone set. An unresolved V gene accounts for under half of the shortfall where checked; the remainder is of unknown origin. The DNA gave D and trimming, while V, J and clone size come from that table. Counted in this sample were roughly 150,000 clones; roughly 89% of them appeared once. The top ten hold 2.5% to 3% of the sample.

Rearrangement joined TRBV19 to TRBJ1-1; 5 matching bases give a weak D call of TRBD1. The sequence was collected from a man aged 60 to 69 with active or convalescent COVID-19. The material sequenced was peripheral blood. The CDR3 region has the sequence CASSNRPNTEAFF. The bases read TGTGCCAGTAGTAACAGGCCGAACACTGAAGCTTTCTTT. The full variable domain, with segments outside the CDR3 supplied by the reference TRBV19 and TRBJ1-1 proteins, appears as DGGITQSPKYLFRKEGQNVTLSCEQNLNHDAMYWYRQDPGQGLRLIYYSQIVNDFQKGDIAEGYSVSREKKESFPLTVTSAQKNPTAFYLCASSNRPNTEAFFGQGTRLTVV.